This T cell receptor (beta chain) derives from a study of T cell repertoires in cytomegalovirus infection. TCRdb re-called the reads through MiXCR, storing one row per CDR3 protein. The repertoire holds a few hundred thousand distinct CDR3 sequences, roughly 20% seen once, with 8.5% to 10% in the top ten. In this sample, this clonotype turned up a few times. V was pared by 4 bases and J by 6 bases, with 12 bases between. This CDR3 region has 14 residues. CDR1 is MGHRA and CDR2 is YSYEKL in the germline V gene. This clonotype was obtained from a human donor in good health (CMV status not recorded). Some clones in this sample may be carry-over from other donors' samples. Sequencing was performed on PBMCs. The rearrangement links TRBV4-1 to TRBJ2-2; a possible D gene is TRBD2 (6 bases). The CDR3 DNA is TGCGCCAGCAGCCGCTTACTAGCCTCCGGGGAGCTGTTTTTT. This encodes CASSRLLASGELFF.